The rows below give T cell receptor beta chains drawn from one sample of a study of cytomegalovirus exposure and HLA in healthy donors. Repertoires were generated with immunoSEQ multiplex PCR, while TCRdb's copy carries only in-frame clones and drops some. The sample has some 110,000 clones; 71% are singletons. The sample consisted of PBMCs. All receptors derive from a female donor in good health and CMV-seronegative. The CDR3 runs from the conserved cysteine through the conserved F or W. The D gene is left open where the match is weak. Not every row has a clone size; where given, it reads once, few, many or a size class.

clone size | J gene | V gene | D gene | CDR3 protein | CDR3 DNA
- | TRBJ2-7 | TRBV11-2 | TRBD1 | CASTKTGGSYEQYF | TGTGCCAGCACCAAGACAGGGGGCAGCTACGAGCAGTACTTC
- | TRBJ1-1 | TRBV5-1 | - | CASSYREGGTEAFF | TGCGCCAGCAGCTATAGGGAAGGAGGCACTGAAGCTTTCTTT
- | TRBJ1-5 | TRBV6-5 | - | CASSGAGENQPQHF | TGTGCCAGCAGTGGCGCAGGGGAGAATCAGCCCCAGCATTTT
- | TRBJ2-3 | TRBV6-6 | TRBD2 | CASSYPGLASDTQYF | TGTGCCAGCAGTTACCCAGGACTAGCTTCGGATACGCAGTATTTT
few | TRBJ1-3 | TRBV28 | - | CASHTQGTGNTIYF | TGTGCCAGCCACACCCAGGGTACTGGAAACACCATATATTTT
- | TRBJ2-2 | TRBV2 | - | CASRRDSNTGELFF | TGTGCCAGCCGCCGGGACTCGAACACCGGGGAGCTGTTTTTT
- | TRBJ2-7 | TRBV6-1 | TRBD1 | CASRQGIIDYEQYF | TGTGCCAGCCGACAGGGGATTATCGACTACGAGCAGTACTTC
- | TRBJ2-1 | TRBV7-3 | - | CASSLTTGAGYNEQFF | TGTGCCAGCAGCTTAACGACAGGAGCGGGGTACAATGAGCAGTTCTTC
- | TRBJ2-7 | TRBV10-1 | TRBD2 | CASSFAGAALGEQYF | TGCGCCAGCAGTTTCGCGGGAGCAGCCCTGGGCGAGCAGTACTTC
- | TRBJ1-1 | TRBV5-8 | TRBD1 | CASSLERQGRAFF | TGTGCCAGCAGCTTGGAGCGACAGGGGAGGGCTTTCTTT
- | TRBJ2-4 | TRBV5-1 | TRBD1 | CASSALGQGGAKNIQYF | TGCGCCAGCAGTGCCCTTGGACAGGGGGGAGCCAAAAACATTCAGTACTTC
- | TRBJ2-7 | TRBV15 | TRBD2 | CATSRGTSSYEQYF | TGTGCCACCAGCAGGGGGACTAGCAGCTACGAGCAGTACTTC
- | TRBJ2-3 | TRBV7-3 | TRBD2 | CASSTLAGEGWHTQYF | TGTGCCAGCAGCACCTTAGCGGGAGAGGGTTGGCATACGCAGTATTTT
- | TRBJ1-4 | TRBV7-2 | - | CASSLVGSRNEKLFF | TGTGCCAGCAGCTTAGTCGGTTCCCGTAATGAAAAACTGTTTTTT
- | TRBJ2-3 | TRBV27 | TRBD2 | CASSVYPTSGGTIGTDTQYF | TGTGCCAGCAGTGTCTACCCTACTAGCGGGGGGACTATCGGCACAGATACGCAGTATTTT
- | TRBJ2-1 | TRBV5-5 | TRBD2 | CASSLGWTSGNEQFF | TGTGCCAGCAGCTTAGGGTGGACTAGCGGCAATGAGCAGTTCTTC
- | TRBJ2-1 | TRBV6-5 | TRBD2 | CASSDGLAGVPFF | TGTGCCAGCAGCGACGGACTAGCGGGAGTCCCGTTCTTC
- | TRBJ1-2 | TRBV19 | TRBD1 | CASSQWGTGSSGYGYTF | TGTGCCAGTAGTCAGTGGGGGACAGGATCGAGTGGGTATGGCTACACCTTC
- | TRBJ2-5 | TRBV28 | TRBD1 | CASSSSGTGYQETQYF | TGTGCCAGCAGTTCTTCCGGGACAGGGTACCAAGAGACCCAGTACTTC
- | TRBJ2-7 | TRBV5-8 | - | CASSLSRWNEQYF | TGTGCCAGCAGCTTGTCTAGGTGGAACGAGCAGTACTTC
- | TRBJ2-7 | TRBV5-4 | - | CASSADTLIPYEQYF | TGTGCCAGCAGCGCGGACACCCTTATCCCCTATGAGCAGTACTTC
- | TRBJ1-6 | TRBV19 | - | CATRFDRNSPLHF | TGTGCCACTCGGTTCGACAGAAATTCACCCCTCCACTTT
- | TRBJ2-1 | TRBV29-1 | TRBD2 | CSVRRGSGRMSAYNEQFF | TGCAGCGTTAGGAGAGGTAGCGGGAGGATGTCGGCTTACAATGAGCAGTTCTTC
- | TRBJ2-7 | TRBV28 | - | CASSFTGWNEQYF | TGTGCCAGCAGTTTCACAGGGTGGAACGAGCAGTACTTC
- | TRBJ2-5 | TRBV11-2 | TRBD2 | CASSPRGGGRETQYF | TGTGCCAGCAGCCCCCGTGGGGGGGGAAGAGAGACCCAGTACTTC
- | TRBJ1-6 | TRBV2 | TRBD1 | CASSGGQVSPLHF | TGTGCCAGCAGTGGTGGACAGGTTTCACCCCTCCACTTT
few | TRBJ2-7 | TRBV11-2 | TRBD2 | CASSYRAGGGSYEQYF | TGTGCCAGCAGCTATCGAGCGGGAGGGGGCTCCTACGAGCAGTACTTC
- | TRBJ1-4 | TRBV28 | - | CASREGGDEKLFF | TGTGCCAGTCGGGAAGGCGGCGATGAAAAACTGTTTTTT
- | TRBJ1-4 | TRBV5-1 | TRBD1 | CASSPRQGSDEKLFF | TGCGCCAGCAGCCCCCGACAGGGGAGTGATGAAAAACTGTTTTTT
- | TRBJ2-7 | TRBV4-1 | - | CASSQEKRRNEQYF | TGCGCCAGCAGCCAAGAAAAGCGCCGTAACGAGCAGTACTTC
- | TRBJ2-7 | TRBV7-8 | - | CASSQALYEQYF | TGTGCCAGCAGCCAGGCGCTTTACGAGCAGTACTTC
few | TRBJ2-7 | TRBV30 | - | CAWRPVGGSYEQYF | TGTGCCTGGAGGCCCGTTGGGGGGTCCTACGAGCAGTACTTC
- | TRBJ2-1 | TRBV27 | TRBD2 | CASRGLAGGHWDEQFF | TGTGCCAGCAGAGGACTAGCGGGAGGGCATTGGGATGAGCAGTTCTTC